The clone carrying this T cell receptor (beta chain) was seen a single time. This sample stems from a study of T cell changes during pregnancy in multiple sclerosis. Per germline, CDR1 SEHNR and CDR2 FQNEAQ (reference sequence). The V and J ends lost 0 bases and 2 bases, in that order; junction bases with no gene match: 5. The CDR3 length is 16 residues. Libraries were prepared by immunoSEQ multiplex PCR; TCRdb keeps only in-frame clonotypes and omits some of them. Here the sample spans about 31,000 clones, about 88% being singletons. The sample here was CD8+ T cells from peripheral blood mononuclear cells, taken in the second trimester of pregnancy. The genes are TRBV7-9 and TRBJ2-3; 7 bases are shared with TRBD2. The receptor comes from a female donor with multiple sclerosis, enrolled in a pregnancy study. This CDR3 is CASSLAALADTDTQYF. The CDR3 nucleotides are TGTGCCAGCAGCTTAGCGGCGCTAGCGGACACAGATACGCAGTATTTT.